Below, one TCR beta chain is given with its context. Time point specified: pre-sensitization, week 0. Noted treatment: therapeutic diphenylcyclopropenone sensitization with weekly scalp DPC. The entry originates in a study of human T cells and chemical hapten exposure. One entry per CDR3 protein results from TCRdb running MiXCR on the RACE reads. The sample lists about 300,000 distinct CDR3 sequences; roughly 6% were seen once. This clonotype was obtained from a young woman with alopecia areata. Some clones in this sample may be carry-over from other donors' samples. The source material was whole blood, sampled in connection with sensitization to the hapten diphenylcyclopropenone (DPC).

The CDR3 here is CASSSRQEVNTEAFF. The CDR3 nucleotides read TGTGCCAGCAGTTCCCGACAGGAAGTGAACACTGAAGCTTTCTTT. V gene TRBV27 combines with J gene TRBJ1-1; D possibly corresponds to TRBD1 (6 bases). Trimming shortened V by 4 bases and J by 0 bases, and 12 bases separated the two germline ends. CDR3 length equals 15 residues. Germline-derived CDR1 and CDR2 are MNHEY and SMNVEV (reference sequence).